Listed below are T cell receptor beta chains from one sample, sequenced in a study of blood T cells in healthy people across ages. TCRdb redid the calling of the 5' RACE reads with MiXCR, one entry per CDR3 protein. The sample has around 1.5 million distinct CDR3 sequences, about 31% seen once. Sequenced material: blood. These receptors all come from a woman under 40 in good health. Each CDR3 is given without its conserved first and last residue. Each record gives: CDR3 length, V gene, J gene, CDR3 protein.

cdr3_length: 15
v_call: TRBV12-3/TRBV12-4
j_call: TRBJ2-7
cdr3_aa: ASSLGPIGARTYEQY

cdr3_length: 11
v_call: TRBV7-2
j_call: TRBJ2-3
cdr3_aa: ARSMSSTDTQY

cdr3_length: 17
v_call: TRBV6-1
j_call: TRBJ2-3
cdr3_aa: ASRTFDRGREDTADTQY

cdr3_length: 13
v_call: TRBV7-9
j_call: TRBJ2-7
cdr3_aa: ASSSPGTPFYEQY

cdr3_length: 14
v_call: TRBV11-2
j_call: TRBJ2-3
cdr3_aa: ASSSNRDRVTDTQY

cdr3_length: 13
v_call: TRBV7-9
j_call: TRBJ2-1
cdr3_aa: ASSLSRVVYNEQF

cdr3_length: 13
v_call: TRBV6-4
j_call: TRBJ2-1
cdr3_aa: ASRPASTAGNEQF

cdr3_length: 13
v_call: TRBV6-1
j_call: TRBJ2-3
cdr3_aa: ASSPQGAHTDTQY

cdr3_length: 14
v_call: TRBV12-3/TRBV12-4
j_call: TRBJ2-1
cdr3_aa: ASSFYDRGLSNEQF

cdr3_length: 12
v_call: TRBV20-1
j_call: TRBJ1-4
cdr3_aa: SASKTGWTEKLF

cdr3_length: 13
v_call: TRBV12-3/TRBV12-4
j_call: TRBJ1-1
cdr3_aa: ASSFPGLAGAEAF

cdr3_length: 17
v_call: TRBV19
j_call: TRBJ2-1
cdr3_aa: ATRPTSGRALKSYNEQF

cdr3_length: 13
v_call: TRBV20-1
j_call: TRBJ2-2
cdr3_aa: SARDHGGRTGELF

cdr3_length: 13
v_call: TRBV5-1
j_call: TRBJ2-7
cdr3_aa: ASSRTSGVAYEQY

cdr3_length: 15
v_call: TRBV12-3/TRBV12-4
j_call: TRBJ2-1
cdr3_aa: ASSLPRGGGSYNEQF

cdr3_length: 13
v_call: TRBV5-1
j_call: TRBJ2-1
cdr3_aa: ASSFSRERYNEQF

cdr3_length: 14
v_call: TRBV5-1
j_call: TRBJ2-5
cdr3_aa: ASSLNMAREGETQY

cdr3_length: 13
v_call: TRBV5-1
j_call: TRBJ2-1
cdr3_aa: ASSGAGTGYNEQF

cdr3_length: 12
v_call: TRBV29-1
j_call: TRBJ1-2
cdr3_aa: SVGADSTNYGYT

cdr3_length: 14
v_call: TRBV20-1
j_call: TRBJ2-3
cdr3_aa: SADGRPAGATDTRY

cdr3_length: 13
v_call: TRBV7-3
j_call: TRBJ2-1
cdr3_aa: ASSPDRGTYNEQF

cdr3_length: 15
v_call: TRBV9
j_call: TRBJ2-2
cdr3_aa: ASSGTPGQPNTGELF

cdr3_length: 10
v_call: TRBV5-1
j_call: TRBJ1-1
cdr3_aa: ASSHDRGRAF

cdr3_length: 14
v_call: TRBV5-1
j_call: TRBJ1-6
cdr3_aa: ASSLRQGAANSPLH

cdr3_length: 12
v_call: TRBV20-1
j_call: TRBJ1-2
cdr3_aa: SARINRVYYGHT

cdr3_length: 11
v_call: TRBV29-1
j_call: TRBJ2-7
cdr3_aa: SAVGQATYEQY

cdr3_length: 12
v_call: TRBV5-1
j_call: TRBJ2-7
cdr3_aa: ASSEGGGLYEQY

cdr3_length: 13
v_call: TRBV7-2
j_call: TRBJ2-1
cdr3_aa: ASSLAIGSYNEQF

cdr3_length: 15
v_call: TRBV20-1
j_call: TRBJ2-3
cdr3_aa: SATGQCAAGGADTQY

cdr3_length: 12
v_call: TRBV27
j_call: TRBJ1-1
cdr3_aa: ASSFSESNTEAF

cdr3_length: 12
v_call: TRBV20-1
j_call: TRBJ1-1
cdr3_aa: SAGRQSMNTEAF

cdr3_length: 14
v_call: TRBV27
j_call: TRBJ1-4
cdr3_aa: ASSPIGQATNEKLF

cdr3_length: 11
v_call: TRBV5-1
j_call: TRBJ2-5
cdr3_aa: ASSIGTEETQY

cdr3_length: 10
v_call: TRBV5-1
j_call: TRBJ2-7
cdr3_aa: ASSLQGIPPH

cdr3_length: 13
v_call: TRBV28
j_call: TRBJ1-1
cdr3_aa: ASTRGGVGDTEAF

cdr3_length: 14
v_call: TRBV20-1
j_call: TRBJ2-1
cdr3_aa: SARSPLDPSYNEQF